This T cell receptor beta chain was sequenced during a study of blood T cell repertoires in COVID-19. Whole-study context: Acute and convalescent COVID-19 specimens originated in the United States, Italy and Spain. PBMCs, B-cell-depleted T cells, or T cells were the source of the cDNA or gDNA that made up the material.

Original analysis: Amplified reference gene primers provided the basis for estimating nucleated cell counts. TCRdb's table, derived via immunoSEQ multiplex PCR, lists solely in-frame clones and lacks some. V and J calls and clone size come straight from that table; D and trimming were deduced from the DNA. The sample gives around 220,000 clones, more than 75% of which show up once; 7% to 10% is in the top ten. In germline, CDR1 is SGHDT, CDR2 YYEEEE. The CDR3 has 16 amino acids. V lost 1 base and J 0 bases, leaving 8 bases between the germline ends. Those enrolled in Seattle joined during active infection and were followed longitudinally afterward.

J is TRBJ2-6 and V is TRBV5-6, with D hard to call. Sequencing used peripheral blood. The TCR sequence derives from a woman of 80 years or more with COVID-19, enrolled during active disease. The CDR3 DNA is TGTGCCAGCAGCTTGCGGCGGTACTCTGGGGCCAACGTCCTGACTTTC. It codes for CASSLRRYSGANVLTF.